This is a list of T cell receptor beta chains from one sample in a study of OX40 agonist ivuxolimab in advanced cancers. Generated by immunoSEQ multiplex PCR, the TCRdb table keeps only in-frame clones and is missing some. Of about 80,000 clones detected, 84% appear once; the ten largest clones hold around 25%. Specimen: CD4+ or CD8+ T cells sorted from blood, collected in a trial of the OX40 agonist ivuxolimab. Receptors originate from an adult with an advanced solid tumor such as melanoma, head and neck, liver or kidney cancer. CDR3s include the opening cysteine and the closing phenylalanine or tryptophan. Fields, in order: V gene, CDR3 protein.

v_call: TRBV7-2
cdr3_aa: CASSLSRTDTEAFF

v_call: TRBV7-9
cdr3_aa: CASSLGAGLAGELFF

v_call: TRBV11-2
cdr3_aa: CASSFSGNSYEQYF

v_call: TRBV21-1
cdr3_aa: CASSKGRGSITPSSSYNEQFF

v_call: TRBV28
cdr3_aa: CASSSGGANNEQFF

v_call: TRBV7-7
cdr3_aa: CASSHIRDSAGQYF

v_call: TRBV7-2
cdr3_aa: CASSLESSRPLYGYTF

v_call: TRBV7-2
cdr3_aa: CASSFQRGGQETQYF

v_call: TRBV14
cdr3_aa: CASSQSLAGVVSRGYTF

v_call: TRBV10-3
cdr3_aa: CAISDTVDEQYF

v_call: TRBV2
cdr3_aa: CASIRPGDGGYTF

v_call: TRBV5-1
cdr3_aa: CASSLGQGDNYEQYF

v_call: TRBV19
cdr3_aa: CASTEGGSQPQHF

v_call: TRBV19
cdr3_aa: CASSIGQPTNSPLHF

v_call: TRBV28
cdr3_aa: CASSLWGLAGGQDQETQYF

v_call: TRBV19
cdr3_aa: CASSIMNSPLHF

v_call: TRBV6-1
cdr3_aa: CASRETRDRGQTTNEKLFF

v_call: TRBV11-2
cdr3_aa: CASSITSSGTYEQYF

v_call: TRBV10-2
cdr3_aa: CASKDKPAPSYEQYF

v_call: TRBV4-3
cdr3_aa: CASSQDSRGSTGELFF

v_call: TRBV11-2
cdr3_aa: CASSRRQGVTSNQPQHF

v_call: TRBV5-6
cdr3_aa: CASSTEVGVVEQYF

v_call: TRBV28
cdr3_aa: CASWPSGGYTQYF

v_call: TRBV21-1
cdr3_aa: CASSPRRGERRIIEAFF

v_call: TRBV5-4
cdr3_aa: CASSFRTSGHNEQFF

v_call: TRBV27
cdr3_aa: CASSWISNQPQHF

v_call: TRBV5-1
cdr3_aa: CASSSAGATNTGELFF

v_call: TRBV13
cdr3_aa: CASSLLGLTYEQYF

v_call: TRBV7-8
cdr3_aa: CASSLGRFNYGYTF

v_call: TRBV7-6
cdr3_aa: CASSDGTLYGYTF

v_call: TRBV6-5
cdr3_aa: CASSRGAYEQYF

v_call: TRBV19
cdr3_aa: CASTPGQGDSGELFF

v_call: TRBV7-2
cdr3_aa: CASSLLGVSYEQYF

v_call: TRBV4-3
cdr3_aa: CASSPAGQRVPEAFF

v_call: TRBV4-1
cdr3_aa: CASSQNGRTGTGELFF

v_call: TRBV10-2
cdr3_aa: CASTRDNPNTEAFF

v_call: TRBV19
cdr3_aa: CASSTGGQGKTEAFF

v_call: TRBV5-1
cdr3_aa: CASGPRQGAMYEQYF

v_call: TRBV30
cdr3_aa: CAWNGAANRYEQYF

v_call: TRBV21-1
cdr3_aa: CASSTRRGYGYTF

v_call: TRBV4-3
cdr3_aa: CASSQDRGGAPGELFF

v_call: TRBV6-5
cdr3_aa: CASSYWQGVGNEQFF